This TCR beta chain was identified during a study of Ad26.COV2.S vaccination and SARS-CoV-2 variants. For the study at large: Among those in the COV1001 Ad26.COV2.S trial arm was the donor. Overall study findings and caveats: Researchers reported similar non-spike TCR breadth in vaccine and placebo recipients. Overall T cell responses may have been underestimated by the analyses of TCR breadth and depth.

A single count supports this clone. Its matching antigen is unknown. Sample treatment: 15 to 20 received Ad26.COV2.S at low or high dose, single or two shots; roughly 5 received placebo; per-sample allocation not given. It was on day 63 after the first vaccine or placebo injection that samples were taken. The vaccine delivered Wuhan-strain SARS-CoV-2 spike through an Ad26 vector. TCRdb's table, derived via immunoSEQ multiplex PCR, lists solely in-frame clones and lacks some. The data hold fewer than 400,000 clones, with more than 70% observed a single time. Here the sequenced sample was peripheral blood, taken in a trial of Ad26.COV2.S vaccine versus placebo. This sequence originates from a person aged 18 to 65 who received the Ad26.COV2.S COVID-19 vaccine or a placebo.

The CDR3 DNA follows: TGTGCCAGCAGCAAAGCTCCCTCGCGGGGGGGCTCGAATGAGCAGTTCTTC. Residues: CASSKAPSRGGSNEQFF. The chain couples TRBV21-1 to TRBJ2-1; TRBD2 was called by the table and not checked on the DNA. TRBV21-1 is noted as a pseudogene. CDR3 size: 17 residues.